The entry that follows covers one T cell receptor (beta chain) sequence. Germline V gene data show CDR1 as SQVTM and CDR2 as ANQGSEA. The V end lost 0 bases, the J end lost 0 bases, and 11 bases lay between the germline ends. The CDR3 is 15 amino acids. This record belongs to a study of blood T cell repertoires in COVID-19. Study-wide background: Samples came from the United States, Italy and Spain, spanning acute and convalescent COVID-19. The cDNA or gDNA used as material had been derived from T cells, B-cell-depleted T cells, or PBMCs.

The table came from immunoSEQ multiplex PCR; TCRdb's copy has only in-frame clones and leaves some out. The table has around 130,000 clones, around 90% seen once. Sequencing input: peripheral blood. The TCR was taken from a man aged 50-60 years with active COVID-19. The rearrangement links TRBV29-1 to TRBJ1-1, with a possible D match to TRBD1 (6 bases). The CDR3 loop is CSVEERGGMNTEAFF. In DNA, the CDR3 is TGCAGCGTTGAAGAAAGGGGGGGCATGAACACTGAAGCTTTCTTT.